The 25 T cell receptor beta chains reported below all come from one sample, sequenced in a study of OX40 agonist ivuxolimab in advanced cancers. Produced via immunoSEQ multiplex PCR; TCRdb's table is partial and in-frame only. This table holds 45,000 to 60,000 clones, about nine tenths found once. This specimen was CD4+ or CD8+ T cells sorted from blood, taken in a trial of the OX40 agonist ivuxolimab. The receptors come from an adult with an advanced solid tumor such as melanoma, head and neck, liver or kidney cancer.

The chain carries TRBV7-2 and TRBJ2-2; D remains unclear. This CDR3 contains 14 residues. Trimming cost V 5 bases and J 7 bases, with 14 bases left between them. Germline CDR1 SGHTA, CDR2 FQGNSA. CDR3 in amino acids: CASSRKSGGGELFF. DNA of the CDR3: TGTGCCAGCAGCCGGAAGTCGGGTGGCGGGGAGCTGTTTTTT.

The V and J genes are TRBV25-1 and TRBJ1-2; D remains ambiguous. This CDR3 has 13 amino acids. The V end was cut by 6 bases, the J end by 6 bases, with 14 bases between. Germline CDR1 MGHDK, CDR2 SYGVNS. CDR3 bases: TGTGCCAGCAGAGACCAGATAAACCATGGCTACACCTTC. Residues: CASRDQINHGYTF.

The chain joins TRBV18 to TRBJ2-5; D ambiguous. The J call may be wrong; the DNA end is better matched by TRBJ2-7. This CDR3 spans 14 amino acids. The germline V gene encodes CDR1 KGHSH and CDR2 LQKENI. The CDR3, as DNA: TGTGCCAGCTCACCTTCGGCTAGTCTCAACGAGCAGTACTTC. It is translated as CASSPSASLNEQYF.

This sequence joins TRBV29-1 and TRBJ2-2, with D maybe TRBD2 (6 bases). Between the trimmed V and J ends, which lost 3 bases and 5 bases, there was a span of 13 bases. The CDR3 is 14 residues long. CDR1 and CDR2 from the germline V gene are SQVTM and ANQGSEA. The CDR3 coding sequence is TGCAGCGTTGAGAGGAGGGGATGGACCGGGGAGCTGTTTTTT. It is translated as CSVERRGWTGELFF.

The chain carries TRBV4-2 and TRBJ2-7; D gene ambiguous. Trimming stripped 0 bases from V and 6 bases from J, with 9 bases between. The length of the CDR3 is 13 residues. Germline V gives CDR1 LGHNA, CDR2 YNFKEQ. DNA of the CDR3: TGTGCCAGCAGCCAAGACCTCTTACTCGAGCAGTACTTC. Its protein is CASSQDLLLEQYF.

CDR3 amino acids: CASSFTVRGHGGYTF. Written as DNA, the CDR3 is TGTGCCAGCAGCTTTACTGTCAGGGGGCATGGGGGCTACACCTTC. This chain links TRBV7-2 with TRBJ1-2; 8 bases fit TRBD1. Germline assignment: CDR1 SGHTA and CDR2 FQGNSA. V was clipped by 3 bases and J by 8 bases; unmatched bases: 11. The CDR3 loop spans 15 amino acids. Drawing the rest from reference TRBV7-2 and TRBJ1-2, the complete variable domain is GAGVSQSPSNKVTEKGKDVELRCDPISGHTALYWYRQSLGQGLEFLIYFQGNSAPDKSGLPSDRFSAERTGGSVSTLTIQRTQQEDSAVYLCASSFTVRGHGGYTFGSGTRLTVV.

The chain links TRBV19 to TRBJ1-2; no firm D call. Germline lookup yields CDR1 LNHDA and CDR2 SQIVND (reference sequence). The V end lost 5 bases, the J end lost 8 bases, and 18 bases lay between the germline ends. The CDR3 contains 14 residues. As DNA, the CDR3 is TGTGCCAGTAGTGTAGTAGGAGGCAGTGGAGGCTACACCTTC. Translation gives CASSVVGGSGGYTF.

The rearrangement joins TRBV6-1 to TRBJ1-1, with D unresolved. V lost 4 bases to trimming and J lost 0 bases, with 12 bases between them. Germline assignment: CDR1 MNHNS and CDR2 SASEGT. The CDR3 runs 15 residues. This CDR3 is CASSVRLNMNTEAFF. The CDR3 DNA reads as TGTGCCAGCAGTGTTAGGCTGAACATGAACACTGAAGCTTTCTTT.

The V call is TRBV7-9, the J call TRBJ1-2; 8 bases are shared with TRBD1. CDR3 length: 13 amino acids. After removal of 5 bases from V and 7 bases from J, the junction contained 6 bases not matched to a gene. Germline CDR1 is SEHNR and CDR2 is FQNEAQ (reference sequence). This chain's CDR3 is CASSPGGRAGYTF. The CDR3 DNA sequence: TGTGCCAGCAGCCCAGGGGGCAGGGCTGGCTACACCTTC.

In its sample, this clone was seen a few times. The chain joins TRBV5-6 to TRBJ2-7; D not certain. V was cut by 2 bases and J by 2 bases, with 8 bases left in between. The CDR3 runs to 13 residues. Germline V gives CDR1 SGHDT, CDR2 YYEEEE. The CDR3 protein is CASSFTGTYEQYF. CDR3 DNA sequence: TGTGCCAGCAGCTTTACGGGCACCTACGAGCAGTACTTC.

V and J are TRBV11-3 and TRBJ2-7; TRBD1 is a possible D gene (6 bases). V dropped 5 bases and J dropped 4 bases, with 15 bases sitting between them. The germline gives CDR1 SGHNT, CDR2 YENEEA. The CDR3 length is 14 residues. CDR3: CASSPNPGEYEQYF. The CDR3 nucleotides read TGTGCCAGCAGCCCAAACCCAGGGGAGTACGAGCAGTACTTC.

This rearrangement joins TRBV29-1 to TRBJ1-5; 8 positions agree with TRBD1. The CDR3 totals 15 residues. The germline V gene has CDR1 SQVTM and CDR2 ANQGSEA. J lost 6 bases, V lost 6 bases, and 13 bases had no gene match. In DNA, the CDR3 is TGCAGCGTCGCAACAGGCACAGGGGGGAGTCAGCCCCAGCATTTT. It translates to CSVATGTGGSQPQHF. The full variable domain, in which reference TRBV29-1 and TRBJ1-5 provide the parts outside the CDR3, is SAVISQKPSRDICQRGTSLTIQCQVDSQVTMMFWYRQQPGQSLTLIATANQGSEATYESGFVIDKFPISRPNLTFSTLTVSNMSPEDSSIYLCSVATGTGGSQPQHFGDGTRLSIL.

The V and J genes are TRBV5-1 and TRBJ2-5; 9 positions agree with TRBD2. V lost 0 bases, J lost 3 bases, and 6 bases stayed unmatched. Germline V gene lookup returns CDR1 SGHRS and CDR2 YFSETQ. This CDR3 is built from 16 residues. The CDR3 coding sequence is TGCGCCAGCAGCTTGGCGGCTAGCGGGAAGGAAGAGACCCAGTACTTC. Protein product: CASSLAASGKEETQYF.

The rearrangement links TRBV12-2 to TRBJ2-7; the table's D call TRBD1 went unverified against the DNA. TRBV12-2 is noted as a pseudogene. This CDR3 spans 16 amino acids. Here the CDR3 reads CASRLGSGDRDCEQYF. The CDR3 DNA follows: TGTGCAAGTCGCTTAGGGTCGGGGGACAGGGACTGCGAGCAGTACTTC.

The chain employs TRBV6-6 and TRBJ2-4, with D tentatively TRBD2 (6 bases). Germline V gene data show CDR1 as MNHNY and CDR2 as SVGAGI (reference sequence). V was cut by 6 bases and J by 0 bases, with 15 bases left in between. The CDR3 contains 16 residues. Here the CDR3 reads CASRSQGGEAKNIQYF. The DNA for the CDR3 is TGTGCCAGCAGGTCGCAGGGAGGAGAAGCCAAAAACATTCAGTACTTC.

The chain carries TRBV5-4 and TRBJ2-2; D is undetermined. Germline V lookup: CDR1 SGHNT, CDR2 YYREEE (reference sequence). The CDR3 sequence is 11 residues long. The ends were cut back, 2 bases at V and 7 bases at J, with 3 bases in the middle. CDR3 in DNA: TGTGCCAGCAGCTTCTACGGGGAGCTGTTTTTT. This translates into CASSFYGELFF.

The chain couples TRBV11-3 to TRBJ2-1, with D maybe TRBD2 (5 bases). CDR1 and CDR2 (germline): SGHNT, YENEEA. Trimming took off 5 bases at V and 4 bases at J, with 15 bases between the two ends. This CDR3 has 15 residues. CDR3 in amino acids: CASSPSGLSYNEQFF. DNA of the CDR3: TGTGCCAGCAGCCCCAGCGGTCTTAGTTACAATGAGCAGTTCTTC.

The V call is TRBV7-8, the J call TRBJ2-2; TRBD1 is a possible D gene (5 bases). CDR1 is SGHVS, CDR2 FQNEAQ, per germline. CDR3 length: 16 residues. The V and J ends lost 4 bases and 2 bases respectively, with 14 bases between them. As DNA, the CDR3 is TGTGCCAGCAGCTCCCAGGGCTACCCAAACACCGGGGAGCTGTTTTTT. Amino acids: CASSSQGYPNTGELFF. Variable domain in full (rest from reference TRBV7-8 and TRBJ2-2): GAGVSQSPRYKVAKRGQDVALRCDPISGHVSLFWYQQALGQGPEFLTYFQNEAQLDKSGLPSDRFFAERPEGSVSTLKIQRTQQEDSAVYLCASSSQGYPNTGELFFGEGSRLTVL.

The chain couples TRBV7-9 to TRBJ2-1, with 10 bases that match TRBD2. After removal of 5 bases from V and 3 bases from J, the junction contained 7 bases not matched to a gene. Germline V gene sequence: CDR1 SEHNR, CDR2 FQNEAQ (reference sequence). CDR3 length: 16 amino acids. DNA for the CDR3: TGTGCCAGCAGCCCCGTAGGACTAGCGGTCTACAATGAGCAGTTCTTC. The encoded protein is CASSPVGLAVYNEQFF.

V usage is TRBV10-3 and J usage is TRBJ1-1, with D possibly being TRBD1 (5 bases). The length of the CDR3 is 13 residues. The V and J ends lost 6 bases and 1 base respectively, with 9 bases between them. Per germline, CDR1 ENHRY and CDR2 SYGVKD. CDR3 amino acids: CAIRPRENTEAFF. The CDR3 coding sequence is TGTGCCATCAGGCCCAGGGAGAACACTGAAGCTTTCTTT.

The chain employs TRBV7-9 and TRBJ1-5; unclear D gene. With 5 bases removed from V and 7 bases from J, the gap between germline ends came to 15 bases. Germline assignment: CDR1 SEHNR and CDR2 FQNEAQ (reference sequence). CDR3 size: 14 residues. The CDR3 here is CASSPLTVSQPQHF. The DNA of the CDR3 is TGTGCCAGCAGCCCGTTGACCGTTTCCCAGCCCCAGCATTTT.

The CDR3 DNA is TGTGCCAGCAGCTTGGCCGGGGATAGTAGGAGTGAAGCTTTCTTT. Protein product: CASSLAGDSRSEAFF. The chain links TRBV5-6 to TRBJ1-1; no definite D call. The germline V gene encodes CDR1 SGHDT and CDR2 YYEEEE. With 0 bases removed from V and 7 bases from J, the gap between germline ends came to 16 bases. The CDR3 contains 15 residues.

The rearrangement uses TRBV5-8 and TRBJ1-2; TRBD1 agrees at 10 bases. V dropped 1 base and J dropped 3; count of bases not matched to a gene: 6. Germline V lookup: CDR1 SGHTS, CDR2 YDEGEE. This CDR3 is 16 amino acids long. The CDR3 is CASSLFLTGGDYGYTF. CDR3 sequence (DNA): TGTGCCAGCAGCTTGTTTTTGACAGGGGGCGACTATGGCTACACCTTC.

This clone was counted only a few times. The V gene is TRBV7-9, the J gene TRBJ1-1, with TRBD1 as a possible D gene (6 bases). The CDR3 length is 14 residues. CDR1 and CDR2 (germline): SEHNR, FQNEAQ (reference sequence). Trimming took 5 bases from V and 1 from J, leaving 11 bases between them. The CDR3 DNA is TGTGCCAGCAGCGAACAGGGCGGGAACACTGAAGCTTTCTTT. Translating it yields CASSEQGGNTEAFF.

This chain uses TRBV5-1 with TRBJ1-6; 8 nucleotides line up with TRBD1. Germline V CDR1 and CDR2: SGHRS, YFSETQ. V was pared by 2 bases and J by 13 bases, with 11 bases of the junction left unmatched. CDR3 length: 15 residues. The chain's CDR3 is CASSFDFGQGGPLHF. CDR3 coding DNA: TGCGCCAGCAGCTTCGACTTCGGACAGGGTGGTCCCCTCCACTTT. The full variable domain, in which reference TRBV5-1 and TRBJ1-6 provide the parts outside the CDR3, is KAGVTQTPRYLIKTRGQQVTLSCSPISGHRSVSWYQQTPGQGLQFLFEYFSETQRNKGNFPGRFSGRQFSNSRSEMNVSTLELGDSALYLCASSFDFGQGGPLHFGNGTRLTVT.